The entry that follows covers one T cell receptor beta chain sequence. Its antigen is as yet unknown. This entry is derived from a study of blood T cells in healthy people across ages. Whole-study findings and limits: Compared with aged donors, long-lived donors showed fewer expanded clones, suggesting selection.

The V gene's germline CDR1 is LNHDA and CDR2 SQIVND (reference sequence). The CDR3 consists of 18 residues. Combining a sample-barcoded 5' primer with a J-beta primer mix, a second PCR ran for about 7 to 11 cycles. TCRdb analysed the 5' RACE reads with MiXCR anew, one entry per CDR3 protein. The table includes approximately 800,000 distinct CDR3 sequences, under 30% detected once. These same data were also listed under a study on T cells of mothers and their children. That source notes: Sample barcodes and 2-4 random nucleotides came from the second PCR's M1S primer. Sequencing got over 9 million TCR beta CDR3 reads from each mother and roughly 2.7 million from each child.

The receptor was isolated from a boy younger than 18 in good health. The rearrangement joins TRBV19 to TRBJ2-5; TRBD2 matches 14 bases. The last part of the DNA fits TRBJ2-1 better; the J call may be wrong. The sequencing sample was made of blood. CDR3 coding DNA: TGTGCCAGTAGTACCGGACTAGCGGGGGGCTGGCGGAGTAATGAGCAGTTCTTC. Translating gives CASSTGLAGGWRSNEQFF.